This TCR beta chain was documented in a study of tumor and adjacent non-tumor tissue in lung cancer. Whole-study results and caveats: Higher tumor TCR diversity was associated with shorter survival.

This clonotype was seen only a few times. The antigen is not known. A much more abundant neighbour one base away suggests this may be a read error. A modified ARM-PCR protocol with three rounds of nested PCR amplified TCRbeta. One entry per CDR3 protein results from TCRdb running MiXCR on the multiplex PCR reads. Of roughly 150,000 distinct CDR3 sequences in the sample, about 71% were seen once. No cell sorting was done before RNA was extracted from the tissue. The CDR3 is made up of 12 amino acids. CDR1 is LGHNA and CDR2 is YNFKEQ in the germline V gene. The specimen sequenced was lung tumor tissue. This clonotype was sampled from a man aged 55 to 69 with small cell lung cancer. The chain carries TRBV4-2 and TRBJ2-1; D uncertain. CDR3 nucleotides: TGTGTCAGCAGCCAAGTTTGGTCTGAGCAGTTCTTC. Translated, it gives CVSSQVWSEQFF.